The present TCR beta chain was sequenced within a study of shared clonotypes between healthy human individuals. The CDR3 covers 15 residues. V lost 7 bases and J lost 0, with 13 bases in between. The germline V gene encodes CDR1 LNHDA and CDR2 SQIVND (reference sequence). Produced via immunoSEQ multiplex PCR; TCRdb's table is partial and in-frame only. Of approximately 2.4 million clones in the sample, roughly 95% were seen once. The V call is TRBV19, the J call TRBJ1-3; D remains unclear. This clonotype was sampled from a man between 18 and 35 years old in good health. Input material: naive CD4+ T cells sorted from blood. Subset given: CD45RA+ positively selected. The CDR3 spells CASTRMPGSGNTIYF. CDR3 in DNA: TGTGCCAGTACCAGAATGCCAGGCTCTGGAAACACCATATATTTT.